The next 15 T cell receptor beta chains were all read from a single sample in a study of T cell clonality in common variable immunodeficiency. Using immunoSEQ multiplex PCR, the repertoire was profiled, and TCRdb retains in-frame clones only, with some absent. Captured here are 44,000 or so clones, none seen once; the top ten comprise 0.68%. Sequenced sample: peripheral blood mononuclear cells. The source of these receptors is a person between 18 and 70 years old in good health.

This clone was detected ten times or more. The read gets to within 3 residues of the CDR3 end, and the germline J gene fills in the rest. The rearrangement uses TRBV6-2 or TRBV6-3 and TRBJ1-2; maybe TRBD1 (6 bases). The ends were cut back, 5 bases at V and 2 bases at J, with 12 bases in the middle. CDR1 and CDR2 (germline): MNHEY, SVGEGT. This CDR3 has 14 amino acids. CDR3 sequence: CASSDTGFNYGYTF. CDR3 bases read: TGTGCCAGCAGTGACACAGGGTTCAACTATGGC.

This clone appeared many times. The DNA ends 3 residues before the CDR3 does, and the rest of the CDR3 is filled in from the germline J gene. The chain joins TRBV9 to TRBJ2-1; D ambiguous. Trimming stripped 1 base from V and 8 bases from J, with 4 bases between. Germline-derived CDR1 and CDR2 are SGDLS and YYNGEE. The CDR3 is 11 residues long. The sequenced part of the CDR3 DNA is TGTGCCAGCAGCGTACGGGATGAG. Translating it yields CASSVRDE. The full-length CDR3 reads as CASSVRDEQFF.

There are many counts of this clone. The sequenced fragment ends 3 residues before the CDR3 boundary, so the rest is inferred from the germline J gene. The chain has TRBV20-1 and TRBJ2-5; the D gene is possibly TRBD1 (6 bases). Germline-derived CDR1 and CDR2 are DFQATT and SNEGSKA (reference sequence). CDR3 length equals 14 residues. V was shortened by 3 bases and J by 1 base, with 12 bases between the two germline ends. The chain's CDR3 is CSASGNRVQETQYF. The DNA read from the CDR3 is TGCAGTGCTAGTGGGAACAGGGTCCAAGAGACC.

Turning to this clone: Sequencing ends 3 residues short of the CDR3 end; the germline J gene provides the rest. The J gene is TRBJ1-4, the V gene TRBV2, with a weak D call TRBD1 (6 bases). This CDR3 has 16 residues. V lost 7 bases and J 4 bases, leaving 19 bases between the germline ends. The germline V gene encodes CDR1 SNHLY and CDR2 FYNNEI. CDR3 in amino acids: CASNRQGKAGNEKLFF. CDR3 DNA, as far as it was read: TGTGCCAGCAACCGGCAGGGGAAGGCGGGTAATGAAAAA.

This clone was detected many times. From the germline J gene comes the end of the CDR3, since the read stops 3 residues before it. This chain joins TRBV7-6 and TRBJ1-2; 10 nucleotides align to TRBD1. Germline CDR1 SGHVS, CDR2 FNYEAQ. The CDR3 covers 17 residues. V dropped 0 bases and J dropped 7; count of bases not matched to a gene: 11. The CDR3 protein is CASSLASVDRGQSGYTF. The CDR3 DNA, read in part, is TGTGCCAGCAGCTTAGCCTCCGTCGACAGGGGGCAAAGTGGC.

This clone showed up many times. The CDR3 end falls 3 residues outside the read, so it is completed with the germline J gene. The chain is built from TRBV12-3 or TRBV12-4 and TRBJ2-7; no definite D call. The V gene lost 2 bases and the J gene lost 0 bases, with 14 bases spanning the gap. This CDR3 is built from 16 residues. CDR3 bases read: TGTGCCAGCAGTTTAAGTTACCTCGGTGCCTCCTACGAG. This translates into CASSLSYLGASYE. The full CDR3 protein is CASSLSYLGASYEQYF.

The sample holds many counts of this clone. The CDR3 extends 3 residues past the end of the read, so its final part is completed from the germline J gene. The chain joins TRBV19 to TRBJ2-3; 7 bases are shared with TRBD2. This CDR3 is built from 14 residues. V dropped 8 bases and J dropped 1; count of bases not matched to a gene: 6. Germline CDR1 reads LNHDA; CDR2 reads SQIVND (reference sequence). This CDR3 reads CASRIRGGTDTQYF. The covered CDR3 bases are TGTGCCAGTCGAATACGGGGGGGCACAGATACG.

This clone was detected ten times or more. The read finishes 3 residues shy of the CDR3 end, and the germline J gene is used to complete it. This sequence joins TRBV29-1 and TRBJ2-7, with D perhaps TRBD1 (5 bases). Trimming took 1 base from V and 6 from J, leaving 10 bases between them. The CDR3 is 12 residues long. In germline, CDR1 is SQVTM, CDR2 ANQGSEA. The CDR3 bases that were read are TGCAGCGTTGAAGGCAGGGTTGGCGAG. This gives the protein CSVEGRVGE. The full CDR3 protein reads CSVEGRVGEQYF.

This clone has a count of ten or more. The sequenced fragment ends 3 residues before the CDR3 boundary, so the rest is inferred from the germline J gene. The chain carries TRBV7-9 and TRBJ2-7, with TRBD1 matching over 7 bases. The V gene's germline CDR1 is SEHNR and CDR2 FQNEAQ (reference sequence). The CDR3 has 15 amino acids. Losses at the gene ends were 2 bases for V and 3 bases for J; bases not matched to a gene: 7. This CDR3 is CASSLTEDRSYEQYF. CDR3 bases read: TGTGCCAGCAGCTTAACAGAGGACAGGAGCTACGAG.

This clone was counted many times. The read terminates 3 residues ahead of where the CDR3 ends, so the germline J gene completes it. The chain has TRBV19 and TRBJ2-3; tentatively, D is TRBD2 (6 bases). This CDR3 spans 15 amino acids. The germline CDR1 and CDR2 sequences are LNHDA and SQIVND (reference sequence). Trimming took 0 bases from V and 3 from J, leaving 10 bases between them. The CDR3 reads CASSIDLRGTDTQYF. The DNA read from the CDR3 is TGTGCCAGTAGTATAGATCTGCGGGGTACAGATACG. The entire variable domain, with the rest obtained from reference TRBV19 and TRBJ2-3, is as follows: DGGITQSPKYLFRKEGQNVTLSCEQNLNHDAMYWYRQDPGQGLRLIYYSQIVNDFQKGDIAEGYSVSREKKESFPLTVTSAQKNPTAFYLCASSIDLRGTDTQYFGPGTRLTVL.

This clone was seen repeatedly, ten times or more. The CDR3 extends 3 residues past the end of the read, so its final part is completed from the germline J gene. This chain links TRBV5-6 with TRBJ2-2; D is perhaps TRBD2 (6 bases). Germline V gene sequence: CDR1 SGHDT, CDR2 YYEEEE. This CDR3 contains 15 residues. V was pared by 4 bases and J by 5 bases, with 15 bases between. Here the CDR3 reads CASSRGVLVTGELFF. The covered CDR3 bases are TGTGCCAGCAGCCGCGGGGTACTAGTAACCGGGGAG. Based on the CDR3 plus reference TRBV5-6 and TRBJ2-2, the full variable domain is DAGVTQSPTHLIKTRGQQVTLRCSPKSGHDTVSWYQQALGQGPQFIFQYYEEEERQRGNFPDRFSGHQFPNYSSELNVNALLLGDSALYLCASSRGVLVTGELFFGEGSRLTVL.

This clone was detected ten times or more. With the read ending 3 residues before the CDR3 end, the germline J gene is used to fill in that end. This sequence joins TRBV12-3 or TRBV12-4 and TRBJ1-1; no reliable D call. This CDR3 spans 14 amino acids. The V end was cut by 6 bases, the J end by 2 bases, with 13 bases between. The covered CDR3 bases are TGTGCCAGCAGAGCGAATAGAGGAAACACTGAA. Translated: CASRANRGNTE. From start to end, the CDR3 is CASRANRGNTEAFF.

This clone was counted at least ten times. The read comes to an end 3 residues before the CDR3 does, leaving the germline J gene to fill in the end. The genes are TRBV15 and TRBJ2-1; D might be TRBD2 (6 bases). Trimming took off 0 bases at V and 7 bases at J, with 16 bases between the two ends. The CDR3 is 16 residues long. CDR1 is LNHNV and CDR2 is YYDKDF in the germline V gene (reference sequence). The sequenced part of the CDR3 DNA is TGTGCCACCAGCAGAGAAGTAACGGGGGTCGCAAATGAG. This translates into CATSREVTGVANE. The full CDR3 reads CATSREVTGVANEQFF.

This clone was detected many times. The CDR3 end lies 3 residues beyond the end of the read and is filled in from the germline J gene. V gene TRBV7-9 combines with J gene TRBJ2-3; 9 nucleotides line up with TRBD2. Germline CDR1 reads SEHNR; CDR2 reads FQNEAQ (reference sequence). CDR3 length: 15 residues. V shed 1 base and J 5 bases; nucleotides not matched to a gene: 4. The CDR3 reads CASSLGGGAGDTQYF. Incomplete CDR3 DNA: TGTGCCAGCAGCTTAGGCGGGGGGGCAGGAGATACG.

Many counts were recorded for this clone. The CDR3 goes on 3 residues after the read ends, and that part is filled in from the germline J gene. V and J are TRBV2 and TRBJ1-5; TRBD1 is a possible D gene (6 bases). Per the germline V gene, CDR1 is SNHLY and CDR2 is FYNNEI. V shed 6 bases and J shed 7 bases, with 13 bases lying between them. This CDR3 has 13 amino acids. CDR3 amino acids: CASRDSVRQPQHF. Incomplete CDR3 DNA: TGTGCCAGCAGGGACAGTGTCCGACAGCCC.